This T cell receptor (beta chain) was recorded in a study of PD-L1 blockade in urothelial cancer. Study-wide context: Analyzed time points were 3 weeks (second dose) and 6 weeks after therapy began.

The time point: peripheral blood 6 weeks after treatment start. Germline V lookup: CDR1 SGHTA, CDR2 FQGNSA. V was cut by 8 bases and J by 12 bases, with 22 bases left in between. The CDR3 contains 13 residues. Repertoires were generated with immunoSEQ multiplex PCR, while TCRdb's copy carries only in-frame clones and drops some. The sample yields 90,000 to 130,000 clones, about 91% seen once. The material sequenced was PBMCs, taken around atezolizumab (anti-PD-L1) treatment. The chain couples TRBV7-2 to TRBJ1-1; no clear D gene. This TCR was sampled from a man aged 60 to 69 with urothelial cancer. The CDR3 here is CASGLSAIDQSFF. The CDR3 DNA is TGTGCCAGCGGTCTCTCCGCGATAGATCAATCTTTCTTT. The whole variable domain, filled in from reference TRBV7-2 and TRBJ1-1, reads GAGVSQSPSNKVTEKGKDVELRCDPISGHTALYWYRQSLGQGLEFLIYFQGNSAPDKSGLPSDRFSAERTGGSVSTLTIQRTQQEDSAVYLCASGLSAIDQSFFGQGTRLTVV.